Each of the 6 T cell receptor beta chains below was sequenced from the same sample in a study of T cell responses to AZD1222 COVID-19 vaccine. TCRdb's table, derived via immunoSEQ multiplex PCR, lists solely in-frame clones and lacks some. The sample lists more than 95,000 clones, 86% seen once, with about 3.1% in the top ten. This material consisted of peripheral blood, taken 28 days after the second dose of the MenACWY control vaccine. Receptor source: an adult who received the MenACWY meningococcal vaccine as a control.

Note on this clone: Other nucleotide sequences in the sample specify the same CDR3. This chain links TRBV27 with TRBJ2-2; D unresolved. Trimming shortened V by 2 bases and J by 4 bases, and 5 bases separated the two germline ends. Germline values: CDR1 MNHEY, CDR2 SMNVEV (reference sequence). The CDR3 runs 13 residues. The CDR3 here is CASSLGITGELFF. The CDR3 nucleotides are TGTGCCAGCAGTTTAGGCATCACCGGGGAGCTGTTTTTT.

The table lists this clone with a count of one. The chain joins TRBV7-9 to TRBJ2-3, with a weak D call TRBD1 (6 bases). The CDR3 has 15 residues. The germline V gene has CDR1 SEHNR and CDR2 FQNEAQ (reference sequence). V lost 3 bases, J lost 4 bases, and 14 bases lay in between. The CDR3 protein is CASSFRKQGADTQYF. CDR3 DNA sequence: TGTGCCAGCAGCTTTCGTAAACAGGGAGCAGATACGCAGTATTTT.

In its sample, this clone was seen once. The chain couples TRBV7-2 to TRBJ2-5; TRBD2 agrees at 11 bases. This CDR3 has 18 residues. Germline V CDR1 and CDR2: SGHTA, FQGNSA. J lost 4 bases, V lost 1 base, and 11 bases had no gene match. The CDR3 region is CASSLEWGRLAGRETQYF. The CDR3 coding sequence is TGTGCCAGCAGCTTAGAATGGGGCCGACTAGCGGGGAGAGAGACCCAGTACTTC.

The chain recombines TRBV19 with TRBJ2-7; TRBD2 matches at 10 bases. The germline gives CDR1 LNHDA, CDR2 SQIVND (reference sequence). The J segment lost 6 bases and the V segment lost 5 bases, leaving 10 bases of the junction unmatched. This CDR3 contains 15 residues. The CDR3 nucleotides read TGTGCCAGTAGTCCCAACATCGGACTAGCGGCCGAGCAGTACTTC. Translated, it gives CASSPNIGLAAEQYF.

The rearrangement links TRBV3-1 (or the pseudogene TRBV3-2) to TRBJ2-2, with D hard to call. Trimming took off 2 bases at V and 4 bases at J, with 2 bases between the two ends. Germline CDR1 and CDR2: LGHDT and YNNKEL (reference sequence). The CDR3 loop spans 12 amino acids. CDR3 nucleotides: TGTGCCAGCAGCCAATCCACCGGGGAGCTGTTTTTT. It is translated as CASSQSTGELFF.

Ten or more counts support this clone. The J gene is TRBJ2-5, the V gene TRBV27, with D unresolved. Germline CDR1 and CDR2: MNHEY and SMNVEV (reference sequence). The length of the CDR3 is 13 residues. Trimming took off 6 bases at V and 1 base at J, with 9 bases between the two ends. The CDR3 DNA is TGTGCCAGCAGCCGACGCCCCCAAGAGACCCAGTACTTC. Its protein is CASSRRPQETQYF.